These 20 T cell receptor beta chains originate from one sample sequenced in a study of T cell responses to AZD1222 COVID-19 vaccine. The repertoire was sequenced with immunoSEQ multiplex PCR; TCRdb's copy has only in-frame clones and lacks some. Among about 120,000 clones listed, approximately 83% were seen once. The specimen was peripheral blood, collected on day 0 of AZD1222 vaccination. The receptors were sampled from an adult in good health.

The chain uses TRBV11-2 and TRBJ2-3; no definite D call. Trimming left V 1 base short and J 3 bases short, with 2 bases between. In germline, CDR1 is SGHAT, CDR2 FQNNGV. The CDR3 is 12 amino acids. CDR3 in amino acids: CASSLGTDTQYF. As DNA, the CDR3 is TGTGCCAGCAGCTTAGGAACAGATACGCAGTATTTT.

This chain connects TRBV11-2 to TRBJ2-7; 11 bases map to TRBD2. The CDR3 covers 19 residues. Germline CDR1 is SGHAT and CDR2 is FQNNGV. Unmatched junction bases numbered 11, after V lost 1 base and J lost 0 bases. The CDR3 protein is CASSLVSVGTSGYSYEQYF. The CDR3 DNA reads as TGTGCCAGCAGCTTAGTCTCTGTGGGGACTAGCGGATACTCCTACGAGCAGTACTTC.

The V and J genes are TRBV19 and TRBJ1-2; D perhaps matches TRBD1 (6 bases). The V gene's germline CDR1 is LNHDA and CDR2 SQIVND (reference sequence). Trimming left V 8 bases short and J 2 bases short, with 18 bases between. CDR3 length: 15 amino acids. In DNA form, the CDR3 reads TGTGCCAGTTCCGTGGGGGCGCGAGGGAACTATGGCTACACCTTC. Residues: CASSVGARGNYGYTF. The full variable domain, its missing parts supplied by reference TRBV19 and TRBJ1-2, is DGGITQSPKYLFRKEGQNVTLSCEQNLNHDAMYWYRQDPGQGLRLIYYSQIVNDFQKGDIAEGYSVSREKKESFPLTVTSAQKNPTAFYLCASSVGARGNYGYTFGSGTRLTVV.

For the CDR3, the DNA is TGTGCCAGCAGATTTGCGAACAGAGAATCACCCCTCCACTTT. Amino acid sequence: CASRFANRESPLHF. J is TRBJ1-6 and V is TRBV6-5; D is undetermined. The CDR3 runs 14 residues. Trimming stripped 6 bases from V and 10 bases from J, with 16 bases between. Germline V gives CDR1 MNHEY, CDR2 SVGAGI.

This rearrangement joins TRBV4-3 to TRBJ2-7, with 12 nucleotides matching TRBD2. From germline, CDR1 is LGHNA and CDR2 YSLEER. V lost 1 base to trimming and J lost 3 bases; unmatched junction nucleotides: 1. This CDR3 comprises 15 residues. CDR3 coding DNA: TGCGCCAGCAGCCAAGGGACTAGCGGGAACTACGAGCAGTACTTC. Amino acid sequence: CASSQGTSGNYEQYF.

The chain carries TRBV3-1 (or the pseudogene TRBV3-2) and TRBJ2-3; possible D gene TRBD1, 5 bases. Trimming cost V 4 bases and J 0 bases, with 11 bases left between them. This CDR3 region has 15 residues. Germline V gene lookup returns CDR1 LGHDT and CDR2 YNNKEL (reference sequence). The CDR3 nucleotides are TGTGCCAGCAGCCCCTTGGGGCCGAGCACAGATACGCAGTATTTT. Translated: CASSPLGPSTDTQYF.

The genes are TRBV9 and TRBJ2-7, with a possible D match to TRBD1 (5 bases). CDR1 and CDR2 (germline): SGDLS, YYNGEE. Trimming shortened V by 3 bases and J by 2 bases, and 15 bases separated the two germline ends. The CDR3 is 15 residues long. CDR3 nucleotide sequence: TGTGCCAGCAGCGCGGAAGACAGTACCACCTACGAGCAGTACTTC. This codes for CASSAEDSTTYEQYF.

The CDR3 reads CASRRGHTGELFF. CDR3 coding DNA: TGTGCCAGCAGGAGGGGGCACACCGGGGAGCTGTTTTTT. The V gene is TRBV2, the J gene TRBJ2-2; 7 bases align to TRBD1. The CDR3 contains 13 residues. The V gene end was trimmed by 6 bases and the J gene end by 3 bases; junction bases not matched to a gene: 1. Per the germline V gene, CDR1 is SNHLY and CDR2 is FYNNEI.

This clone has a handful of counts. V gene TRBV9 combines with J gene TRBJ2-2; tentative D call: TRBD1 (5 bases). Trimming took off 3 bases at V and 7 bases at J, with 16 bases between the two ends. The CDR3 covers 15 residues. Germline V gene data show CDR1 as SGDLS and CDR2 as YYNGEE. CDR3 DNA sequence: TGTGCCAGCAGCGCCCCATATTCAGGGAACGGGGAGCTGTTTTTT. Translated: CASSAPYSGNGELFF.

The J gene is TRBJ1-1, the V gene TRBV6-5; D gene unclear. CDR1 is MNHEY, CDR2 SVGAGI, per germline. The ends were cut back, 7 bases at V and 0 bases at J, with 15 bases in the middle. The CDR3 sequence is 15 residues long. DNA of the CDR3: TGTGCCAGCAACAGCCTCGATGGTTTGAACACTGAAGCTTTCTTT. Encoded protein: CASNSLDGLNTEAFF.

The V gene is TRBV4-2, the J gene TRBJ1-1; no firm D call. The length of the CDR3 is 15 residues. Deletions cut 1 base from V and 0 bases from J, with 9 bases between. CDR1 and CDR2 from the germline V gene are LGHNA and YNFKEQ. The CDR3 loop reads CASSQAVTLNTEAFF. The CDR3 DNA reads as TGTGCCAGCAGCCAAGCTGTAACGTTGAACACTGAAGCTTTCTTT.

This chain uses TRBV4-2 with TRBJ2-3; no reliable D call. CDR1 is LGHNA and CDR2 is YNFKEQ in the germline V gene. The V end lost 1 base, the J end lost 0 bases, and 5 bases lay between the germline ends. CDR3 length: 14 amino acids. This chain's CDR3 is CASSQGPSTDTQYF. The CDR3 region has the DNA TGTGCCAGCAGCCAAGGACCGAGCACAGATACGCAGTATTTT.

V usage is TRBV5-1 and J usage is TRBJ1-3; no definite D call. CDR1 and CDR2 from the germline V gene are SGHRS and YFSETQ. The V gene lost 0 bases and the J gene lost 4 bases, with 8 bases spanning the gap. This CDR3 region has 14 residues. CDR3 region: CASSLDGGGNTIYF. The DNA of the CDR3 is TGCGCCAGCAGCTTGGACGGAGGCGGAAACACCATATATTTT.

The chain combines TRBV11-1 with TRBJ1-1; D is unresolved. Trimming left V 2 bases short and J 2 bases short, with 6 bases between. The CDR3 runs to 13 residues. The germline CDR1 and CDR2 sequences are SGHAT and FQDESV (reference sequence). The DNA for the CDR3 is TGTGCCAGCAGCTTAATGAGTAACACTGAAGCTTTCTTT. Translated, it gives CASSLMSNTEAFF.

This sequence joins TRBV20-1 and TRBJ2-3; D uncertain. Germline CDR1 reads DFQATT; CDR2 reads SNEGSKA (reference sequence). The CDR3 contains 11 residues. The germline V and J ends were trimmed by 3 bases and 4 bases, with 5 bases remaining between them. The CDR3 sequence: CSARKADTQYF. The CDR3 bases are TGCAGTGCTAGGAAGGCAGATACGCAGTATTTT.

The chain carries TRBV27 and TRBJ2-4; 9 positions agree with TRBD1. CDR1 and CDR2 (germline): MNHEY, SMNVEV (reference sequence). The CDR3 runs 15 residues. The V and J ends lost 5 bases and 5 bases, in that order; junction bases with no gene match: 7. The CDR3 nucleotides are TGTGCCAGCAGTCAAGGGACAGGGAGTCAAAACATTCAGTACTTC. Its protein product is CASSQGTGSQNIQYF.

The genes are TRBV4-2 and TRBJ2-7, with D possibly matching TRBD2 (5 bases). Trimming took off 1 base at V and 1 base at J, with 11 bases between the two ends. Germline V gene lookup returns CDR1 LGHNA and CDR2 YNFKEQ. The CDR3 totals 15 residues. DNA for the CDR3: TGTGCCAGCAGCCAAGCCCAGGACTTATCCTACGAGCAGTACTTC. Translating gives CASSQAQDLSYEQYF.

The chain is built from TRBV28 and TRBJ2-2; D is ambiguous. The germline CDR1 and CDR2 sequences are MDHEN and SYDVKM. V was pared by 8 bases and J by 1 base, with 14 bases between. The length of the CDR3 is 15 residues. In DNA form, the CDR3 reads TGTGCCAGCCGAAAATCCGAGCTGAACACCGGGGAGCTGTTTTTT. Translated, it gives CASRKSELNTGELFF.

This rearrangement joins TRBV27 to TRBJ1-2, with a possible D match to TRBD1 (5 bases). There are 15 residues in the CDR3. With 7 bases removed from V and 3 bases from J, the gap between germline ends came to 18 bases. Germline CDR1 MNHEY, CDR2 SMNVEV (reference sequence). For the CDR3, the DNA is TGTGCCAGCAAACCAGGAAGACAGTCCTACTATGGCTACACCTTC. This codes for CASKPGRQSYYGYTF.

The gene calls are TRBV19 and TRBJ2-5; D is possibly TRBD2 (5 bases). This CDR3 is 15 amino acids long. The ends were cut back, 4 bases at V and 7 bases at J, with 19 bases in the middle. Germline CDR1 and CDR2: LNHDA and SQIVND (reference sequence). The CDR3 region has the DNA TGTGCCAGTAGTACCTGGACTGATTTTAATCGGACCCAGTACTTC. Its protein product is CASSTWTDFNRTQYF.